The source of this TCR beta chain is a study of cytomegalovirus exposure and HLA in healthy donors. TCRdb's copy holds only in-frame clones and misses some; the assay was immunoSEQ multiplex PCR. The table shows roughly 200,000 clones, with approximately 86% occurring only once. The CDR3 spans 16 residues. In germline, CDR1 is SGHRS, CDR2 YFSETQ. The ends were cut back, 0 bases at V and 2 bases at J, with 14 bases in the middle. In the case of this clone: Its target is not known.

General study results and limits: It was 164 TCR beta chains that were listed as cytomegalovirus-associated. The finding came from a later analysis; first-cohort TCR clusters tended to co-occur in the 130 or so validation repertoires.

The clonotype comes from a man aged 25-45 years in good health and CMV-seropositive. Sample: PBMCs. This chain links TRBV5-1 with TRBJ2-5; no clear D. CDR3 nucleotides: TGCGCCAGCAGCTTGGTGGCCAGGATGGGACAAGAGACCCAGTACTTC. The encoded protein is CASSLVARMGQETQYF.